The clone carrying this T cell receptor (beta chain) turned up a few times. As yet, its antigen is unknown. The data derive from a study of blood T cells in healthy people across ages. Overall study findings and caveats: Donor CMV status, an unknown factor, possibly confounded changes in expanded clonotypes.

The CDR3 contains 13 residues. Trimming pared 3 bases from V and 8 bases from J, leaving 13 bases between. A sample-barcoded 5' primer and a J-beta primer mix were used in a second PCR of roughly 6 to 11 cycles. TCRdb called the 5' RACE reads again in MiXCR, with one record for every CDR3 protein. The table lists 1.5 million to 2 million distinct CDR3 sequences, roughly 27% of them singletons. This clonotype was sampled from a woman aged 30 to 39 in good health. Material for sequencing was blood. The chain uses TRBV12-3 or TRBV12-4 and TRBJ1-2; TRBD1 might be the D (5 bases). The CDR3 here is CASSFGGFNGYTF. The CDR3, as DNA: TGTGCCAGCAGTTTCGGGGGTTTTAACGGCTACACCTTC.